This T cell receptor beta chain originates from a study of blood T cells in healthy people across ages. Study conclusions and caveats: Relative to aged donors, long-lived donors carried more naive CD4+ cells and displayed higher diversity. There was no known CMV status for donors, so expanded clonotype changes were possibly confounded.

Per-sample yields of isolated PBMCs were at least 6 million. The V gene lost 8 bases and the J gene lost 4 bases, with 9 bases spanning the gap. CDR3 length equals 12 residues. The germline gives CDR1 MNHNY, CDR2 SVGAGI (reference sequence). This clonotype was seen a handful of times. What it recognizes is unknown. It was with a sample-barcoded 5' primer and a J-beta primer mix that a second PCR of roughly 7 to 12 cycles was run. A 12-random-nucleotide template-switch adaptor tagged each cDNA molecule. TCRdb recomputed calls from the 5' RACE reads with MiXCR, one row per CDR3 protein. The data show about 620,000 distinct CDR3 sequences, approximately 21% seen once.

The receptor comes from a man in his 70s in good health. V gene TRBV6-6 combines with J gene TRBJ1-3; D not resolved. The sequenced sample consisted of blood. The CDR3 DNA is TGTGCCAGCGGTACTACAGGAAACACCATATATTTT. Protein sequence: CASGTTGNTIYF.